This entry is about one TCR beta chain. This specimen comes from a study of cytomegalovirus exposure and HLA in healthy donors. The CDR3 is made up of 18 amino acids. Germline CDR1 and CDR2: SGHTA and FQGNSA. Trimming removed 4 bases from V and 3 bases from J; junction bases left unmatched: 10. The PCR employed 60 Vbeta primers together with 13 Jbeta primers. Measured with immunoSEQ multiplex PCR; TCRdb has only the in-frame clones, and not every one. The ten most abundant clones cover about 6.3% of a sample with 40,000 to 45,000 clones. The sample comprised PBMCs. This sequence originates from a man between 25 and 39 years old in good health and CMV-seronegative. The chain recombines TRBV7-2 with TRBJ2-2, with TRBD2 matching over 11 bases. The CDR3 reads CASSSLGVTSGDTGELFF. DNA of the CDR3: TGTGCCAGCAGCTCCCTGGGGGTGACTAGCGGGGACACCGGGGAGCTGTTTTTT.